This T cell receptor beta chain was captured by sequencing in a study of blood T cell repertoires in COVID-19. The overall study: T cells, B-cell-depleted T cells, or PBMCs supplied cDNA or gDNA.

Assay: immunoSEQ multiplex PCR; the TCRdb copy retains only in-frame clones and omits some. The table shows about 150,000 clones, with more than 75% occurring only once. Recruited during active infection, patients (from Seattle) were subsequently followed longitudinally. This CDR3 is 14 amino acids long. CDR1 and CDR2 from the germline V gene are LNHDA and SQIVND (reference sequence). Deletions cut 8 bases from V and 1 base from J, with 12 bases between. This TCR was sampled from a woman aged 55-70 years with COVID-19, enrolled during active disease. This sequence joins TRBV19 and TRBJ2-1; weak D call: TRBD1 (6 bases). Sample: peripheral blood. The CDR3 nucleotides are TGTGCCAGTTCACACAGGGTGTCCTACAATGAGCAGTTCTTC. It translates to CASSHRVSYNEQFF.